This T cell receptor (beta chain) was sequenced in a study of blood T cell repertoires in COVID-19. The wider study: The United States, Italy and Spain supplied acute and convalescent COVID-19 samples. From T cells, B-cell-depleted T cells, or PBMCs came the material, which was cDNA or gDNA.

Repertoires were generated with immunoSEQ multiplex PCR, while TCRdb's copy carries only in-frame clones and drops some. This sample has around 300,000 clones, with 89% found just once. Trimming left V 3 bases short and J 4 bases short, with 17 bases between. The germline gives CDR1 LNHDA, CDR2 SQIVND (reference sequence). The CDR3 loop spans 16 amino acids. The clonotype was recovered from a woman aged 40-49 years who had recovered from COVID-19. The sequencing input was peripheral blood. The rearrangement joins TRBV19 to TRBJ2-3, with D possibly matching TRBD1 (8 bases). CDR3 DNA sequence: TGTGCCAGTAGTATCACAGGGGGGGGGCACGCAGATACGCAGTATTTT. Translating gives CASSITGGGHADTQYF. The full variable domain, its missing parts supplied by reference TRBV19 and TRBJ2-3, is DGGITQSPKYLFRKEGQNVTLSCEQNLNHDAMYWYRQDPGQGLRLIYYSQIVNDFQKGDIAEGYSVSREKKESFPLTVTSAQKNPTAFYLCASSITGGGHADTQYFGPGTRLTVL.